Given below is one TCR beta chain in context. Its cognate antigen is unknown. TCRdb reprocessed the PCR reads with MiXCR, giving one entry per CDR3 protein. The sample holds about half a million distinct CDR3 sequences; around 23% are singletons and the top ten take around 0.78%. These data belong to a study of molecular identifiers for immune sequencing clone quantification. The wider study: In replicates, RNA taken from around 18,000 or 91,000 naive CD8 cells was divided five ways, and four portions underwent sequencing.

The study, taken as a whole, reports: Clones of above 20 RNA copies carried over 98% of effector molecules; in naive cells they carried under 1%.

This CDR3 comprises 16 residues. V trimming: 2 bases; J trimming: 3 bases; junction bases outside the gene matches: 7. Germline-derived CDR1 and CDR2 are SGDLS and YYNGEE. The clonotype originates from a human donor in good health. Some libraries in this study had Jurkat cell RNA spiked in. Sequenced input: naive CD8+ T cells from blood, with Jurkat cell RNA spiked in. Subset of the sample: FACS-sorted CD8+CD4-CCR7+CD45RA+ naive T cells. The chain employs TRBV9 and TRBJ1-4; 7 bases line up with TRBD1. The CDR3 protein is CASSVEGAVANEKLFF. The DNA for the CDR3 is TGTGCCAGCAGCGTCGAGGGGGCCGTGGCTAATGAAAAACTGTTTTTT.